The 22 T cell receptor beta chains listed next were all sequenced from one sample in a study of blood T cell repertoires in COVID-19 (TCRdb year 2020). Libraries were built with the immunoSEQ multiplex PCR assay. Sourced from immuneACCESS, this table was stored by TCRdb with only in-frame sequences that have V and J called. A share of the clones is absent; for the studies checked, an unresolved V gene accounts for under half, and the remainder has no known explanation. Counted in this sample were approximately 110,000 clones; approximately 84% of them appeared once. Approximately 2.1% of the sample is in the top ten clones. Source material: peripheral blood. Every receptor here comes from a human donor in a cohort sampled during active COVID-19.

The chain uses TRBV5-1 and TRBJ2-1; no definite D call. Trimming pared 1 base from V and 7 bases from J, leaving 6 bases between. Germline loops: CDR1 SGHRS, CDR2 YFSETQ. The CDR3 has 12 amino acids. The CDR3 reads CASSLPANEQFF. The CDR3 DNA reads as TGCGCCAGCAGCTTGCCAGCGAATGAGCAGTTCTTC.

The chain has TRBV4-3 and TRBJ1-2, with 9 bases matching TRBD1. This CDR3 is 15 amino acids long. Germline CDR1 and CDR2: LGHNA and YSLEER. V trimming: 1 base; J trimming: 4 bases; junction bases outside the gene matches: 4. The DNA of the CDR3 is TGCGCCAGCAGCCAAGTCGGACAGGGGACCTATGGCTACACCTTC. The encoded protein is CASSQVGQGTYGYTF.

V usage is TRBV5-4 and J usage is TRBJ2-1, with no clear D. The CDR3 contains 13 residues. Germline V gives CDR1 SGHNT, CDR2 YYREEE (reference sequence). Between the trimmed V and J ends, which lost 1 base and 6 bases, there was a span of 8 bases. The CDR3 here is CASSLTPSNEQFF. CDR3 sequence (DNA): TGTGCCAGCAGCTTGACCCCTAGCAATGAGCAGTTCTTC.

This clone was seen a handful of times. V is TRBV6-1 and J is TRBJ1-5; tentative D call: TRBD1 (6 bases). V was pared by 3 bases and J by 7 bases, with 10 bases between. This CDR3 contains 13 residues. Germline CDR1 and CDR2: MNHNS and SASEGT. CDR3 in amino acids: CASSEGARQPQHF. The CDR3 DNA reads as TGTGCCAGCAGTGAGGGGGCAAGACAGCCCCAGCATTTT.

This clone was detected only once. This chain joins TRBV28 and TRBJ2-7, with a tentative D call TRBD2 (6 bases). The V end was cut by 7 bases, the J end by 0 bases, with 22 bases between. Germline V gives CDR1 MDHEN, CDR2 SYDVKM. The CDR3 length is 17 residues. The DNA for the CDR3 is TGTGCCAGCACCTCAGGAGGGGCGGACCTCCGCTCCTACGAGCAGTACTTC. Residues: CASTSGGADLRSYEQYF. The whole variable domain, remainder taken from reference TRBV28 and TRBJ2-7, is DVKVTQSSRYLVKRTGEKVFLECVQDMDHENMFWYRQDPGLGLRLIYFSYDVKMKEKGDIPEGYSVSREKKERFSLILESASTNQTSMYLCASTSGGADLRSYEQYFGPGTRLTVT.

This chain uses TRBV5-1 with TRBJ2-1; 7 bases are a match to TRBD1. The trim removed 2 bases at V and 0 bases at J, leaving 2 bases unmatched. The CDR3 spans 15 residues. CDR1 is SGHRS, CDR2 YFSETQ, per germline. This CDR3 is CASSFAGGSYNEQFF. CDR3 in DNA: TGCGCCAGCAGCTTTGCAGGGGGCTCCTACAATGAGCAGTTCTTC.

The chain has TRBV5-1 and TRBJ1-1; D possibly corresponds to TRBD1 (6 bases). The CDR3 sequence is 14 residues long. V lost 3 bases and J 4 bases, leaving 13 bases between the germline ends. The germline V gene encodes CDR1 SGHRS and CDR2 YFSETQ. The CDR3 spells CASSSLVGGTEAFF. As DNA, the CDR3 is TGCGCCAGCAGCTCCCTCGTAGGGGGCACTGAAGCTTTCTTT.

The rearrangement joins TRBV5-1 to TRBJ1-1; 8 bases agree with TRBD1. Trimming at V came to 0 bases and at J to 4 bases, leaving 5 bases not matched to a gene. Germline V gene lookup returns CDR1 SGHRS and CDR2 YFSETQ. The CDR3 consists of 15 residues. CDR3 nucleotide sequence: TGCGCCAGCAGCTTGGCGGGCCAGGGGGCCACTGAAGCTTTCTTT. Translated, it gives CASSLAGQGATEAFF.

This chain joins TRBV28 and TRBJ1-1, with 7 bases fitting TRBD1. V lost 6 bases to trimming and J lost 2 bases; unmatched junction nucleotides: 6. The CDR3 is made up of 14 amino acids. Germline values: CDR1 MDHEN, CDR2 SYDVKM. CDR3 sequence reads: CASRSGGGNTEAFF. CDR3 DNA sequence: TGTGCCAGCAGGTCAGGGGGTGGAAACACTGAAGCTTTCTTT.

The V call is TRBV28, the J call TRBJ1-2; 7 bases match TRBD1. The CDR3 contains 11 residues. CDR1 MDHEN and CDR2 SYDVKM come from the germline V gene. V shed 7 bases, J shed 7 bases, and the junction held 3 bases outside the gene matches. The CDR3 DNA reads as TGTGCCAGCAATGACAGGGCTGGCTACACCTTC. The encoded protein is CASNDRAGYTF.

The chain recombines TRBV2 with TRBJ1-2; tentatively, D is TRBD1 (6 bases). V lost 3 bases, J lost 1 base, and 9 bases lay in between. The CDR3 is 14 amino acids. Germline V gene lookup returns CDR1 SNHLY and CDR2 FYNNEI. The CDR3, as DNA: TGTGCCAGCAGTGATCCGGACAGTAACTATGGCTACACCTTC. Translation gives CASSDPDSNYGYTF.

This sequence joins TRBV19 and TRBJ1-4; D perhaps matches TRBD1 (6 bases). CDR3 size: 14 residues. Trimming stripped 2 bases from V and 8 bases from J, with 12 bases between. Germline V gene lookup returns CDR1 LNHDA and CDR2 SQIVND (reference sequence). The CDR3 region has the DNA TGTGCCAGTAGTATAAAGGGCAGGGGCGAAAAACTGTTTTTT. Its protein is CASSIKGRGEKLFF.

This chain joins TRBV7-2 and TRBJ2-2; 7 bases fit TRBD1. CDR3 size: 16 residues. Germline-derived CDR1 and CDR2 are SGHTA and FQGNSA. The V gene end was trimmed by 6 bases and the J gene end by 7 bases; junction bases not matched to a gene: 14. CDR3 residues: CASRTQTGVGNGELFF. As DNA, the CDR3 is TGTGCCAGCAGGACTCAAACAGGGGTTGGGAACGGGGAGCTGTTTTTT.

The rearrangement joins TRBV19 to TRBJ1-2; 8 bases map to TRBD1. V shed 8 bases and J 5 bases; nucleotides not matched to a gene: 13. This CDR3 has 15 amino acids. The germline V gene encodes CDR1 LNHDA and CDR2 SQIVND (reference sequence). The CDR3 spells CASLLTRQGAYGYTF. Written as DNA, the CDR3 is TGTGCCAGTCTACTGACAAGGCAGGGGGCTTATGGCTACACCTTC. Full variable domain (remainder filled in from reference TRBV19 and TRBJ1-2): DGGITQSPKYLFRKEGQNVTLSCEQNLNHDAMYWYRQDPGQGLRLIYYSQIVNDFQKGDIAEGYSVSREKKESFPLTVTSAQKNPTAFYLCASLLTRQGAYGYTFGSGTRLTVV.

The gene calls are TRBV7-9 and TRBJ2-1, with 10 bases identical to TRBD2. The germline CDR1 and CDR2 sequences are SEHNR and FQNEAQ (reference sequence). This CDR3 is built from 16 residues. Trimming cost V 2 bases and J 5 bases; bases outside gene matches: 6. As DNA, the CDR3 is TGTGCCAGCAGCTTACCCAGCGGGGGGGCCGACAATGAGCAGTTCTTC. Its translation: CASSLPSGGADNEQFF.

The CDR3 DNA sequence: TGTGCCAGCAGTCACCCCCTAGGGGGGGGCACAGATACGCAGTATTTT. It encodes CASSHPLGGGTDTQYF. This chain links TRBV11-1 with TRBJ2-3; tentative D call: TRBD2 (7 bases). Germline loops: CDR1 SGHAT, CDR2 FQDESV (reference sequence). V lost 6 bases and J lost 1, with 17 bases in between. CDR3 length: 16 amino acids.

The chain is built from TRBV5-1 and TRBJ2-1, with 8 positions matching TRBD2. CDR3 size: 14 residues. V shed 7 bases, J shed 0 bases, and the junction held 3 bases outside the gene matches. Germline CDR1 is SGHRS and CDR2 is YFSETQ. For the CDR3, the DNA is TGCGCCAGCTATACTAGCGGCTCCTACAATGAGCAGTTCTTC. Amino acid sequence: CASYTSGSYNEQFF.

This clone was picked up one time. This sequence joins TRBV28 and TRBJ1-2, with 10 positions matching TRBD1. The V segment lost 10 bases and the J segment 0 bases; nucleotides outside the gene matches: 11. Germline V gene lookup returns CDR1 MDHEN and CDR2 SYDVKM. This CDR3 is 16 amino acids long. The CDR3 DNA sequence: TGTGCCATCAGGGACAGGGGCGCCCTTACTAACTATGGCTACACCTTC. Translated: CAIRDRGALTNYGYTF.

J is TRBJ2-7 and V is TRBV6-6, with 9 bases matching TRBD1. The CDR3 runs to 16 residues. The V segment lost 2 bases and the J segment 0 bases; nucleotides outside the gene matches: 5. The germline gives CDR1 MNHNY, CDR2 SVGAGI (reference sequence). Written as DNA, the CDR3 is TGTGCCAGCAGTTACCCAGGGACAGGGAGCTCCTACGAGCAGTACTTC. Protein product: CASSYPGTGSSYEQYF.

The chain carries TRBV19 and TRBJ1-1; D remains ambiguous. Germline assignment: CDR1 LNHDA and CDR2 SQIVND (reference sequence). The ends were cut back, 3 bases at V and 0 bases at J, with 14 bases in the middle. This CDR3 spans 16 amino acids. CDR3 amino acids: CASSIPGRRVNTEAFF. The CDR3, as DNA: TGTGCCAGTAGTATCCCCGGGCGGAGGGTGAACACTGAAGCTTTCTTT.

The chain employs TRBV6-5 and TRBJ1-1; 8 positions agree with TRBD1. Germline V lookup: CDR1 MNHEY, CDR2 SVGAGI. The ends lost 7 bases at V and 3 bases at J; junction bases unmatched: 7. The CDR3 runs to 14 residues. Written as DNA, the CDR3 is TGTGCCAGCATCGCGGACAGGGATGACACTGAAGCTTTCTTT. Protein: CASIADRDDTEAFF.

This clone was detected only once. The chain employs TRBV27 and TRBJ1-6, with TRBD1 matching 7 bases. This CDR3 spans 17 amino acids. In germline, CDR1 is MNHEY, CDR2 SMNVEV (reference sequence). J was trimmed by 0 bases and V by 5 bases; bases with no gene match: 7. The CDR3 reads CASSPTTGSSYNSPLHF. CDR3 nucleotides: TGTGCCAGCAGTCCAACGACAGGGAGCTCCTATAATTCACCCCTCCACTTT.